Shown below are 29 T cell receptor beta chains from a single sample sequenced in a study of beta chain features in type 1 diabetes. Sequenced material consisted of expressed TCRB transcripts (all of the isolated RNA was reverse transcribed). The table came from immunoSEQ multiplex PCR; TCRdb's copy has only in-frame clones and leaves some out. The sample includes about 290,000 clones, around 7.8% seen only once; the top ten take approximately 0.99%. The sample taken for sequencing was central memory CD4+ T cells from blood. Receptors were obtained from a woman aged 18 to 35 in good health.

The chain recombines TRBV27 with TRBJ1-2; D is ambiguous. V gave up 7 bases and J gave up 3 bases, with 12 bases separating them. This CDR3 region has 13 residues. Germline CDR1 MNHEY, CDR2 SMNVEV (reference sequence). The CDR3 sequence: CASTPDPDYGYTF. CDR3 nucleotides: TGTGCCAGCACGCCAGACCCTGACTATGGCTACACCTTC.

A few counts support this clone. The chain is built from TRBV7-9 and TRBJ2-7, with D perhaps TRBD2 (5 bases). Trimming took 3 bases from V and 6 from J, leaving 9 bases between them. CDR1 is SEHNR and CDR2 is FQNEAQ in the germline V gene (reference sequence). The CDR3 spans 12 residues. CDR3 sequence (DNA): TGTGCCAGCAGCTTTTGGAGCGGCGAGCAGTACTTC. Amino acid sequence: CASSFWSGEQYF.

The CDR3 region has the DNA TGTGCCAGCAGCTTAAAGGGGAAGTGGGGGTTCACTGAAGCTTTCTTT. This codes for CASSLKGKWGFTEAFF. The chain combines TRBV7-2 with TRBJ1-1; D might be TRBD1 (5 bases). V dropped 2 bases and J dropped 4 bases, with 17 bases sitting between them. CDR1 and CDR2 (germline): SGHTA, FQGNSA. The CDR3 runs 16 residues.

A few counts support this clone. The rearrangement links TRBV6-1 to TRBJ1-1; D possibly corresponds to TRBD1 (6 bases). Germline V gene lookup returns CDR1 MNHNS and CDR2 SASEGT. CDR3 length equals 16 residues. The V end was cut by 2 bases, the J end by 5 bases, with 18 bases between. The CDR3 region has the DNA TGTGCCAGCAGTGAATTAACAGGGATGGAGGGAACTGAAGCTTTCTTT. Amino acid sequence: CASSELTGMEGTEAFF.

The chain carries TRBV4-2 and TRBJ1-5, with unresolved D. The germline gives CDR1 LGHNA, CDR2 YNFKEQ. The germline V and J ends were trimmed by 2 bases and 0 bases, with 8 bases remaining between them. The CDR3 is made up of 15 amino acids. CDR3: CASSQNRVSNQPQHF. The CDR3, as DNA: TGTGCCAGCAGCCAAAACCGGGTTAGCAATCAGCCCCAGCATTTT.

In its sample, this clone was seen many times. The V gene is TRBV28, the J gene TRBJ1-2; D may be TRBD1 (6 bases). Trimming pared 10 bases from V and 4 bases from J, leaving 13 bases between. This CDR3 has 12 residues. CDR1 is MDHEN and CDR2 is SYDVKM in the germline V gene. CDR3 DNA sequence: TGTGCCACCGTGACAGGAAGCTATGGCTACACCTTC. It codes for CATVTGSYGYTF.

The V gene is TRBV25-1, the J gene TRBJ1-2, with 9 positions matching TRBD1. The CDR3 is 13 amino acids. Germline-derived CDR1 and CDR2 are MGHDK and SYGVNS. J gave up 4 bases and V 5 bases, and 2 bases lay outside the gene matches. This CDR3 reads CASSLTGGYGYTF. The CDR3 DNA is TGTGCCAGCAGTCTGACAGGGGGCTATGGCTACACCTTC.

The CDR3: CASSPRTVKNIQYF. The CDR3 region has the DNA TGTGCCAGCAGCCCCCGGACAGTTAAAAACATTCAGTACTTC. The chain has TRBV14 and TRBJ2-4; perhaps TRBD1 as D (6 bases). The germline V gene encodes CDR1 SGHDN and CDR2 FVKESK. This CDR3 has 14 residues. Trimming shortened V by 4 bases and J by 4 bases, and 11 bases separated the two germline ends.

The chain couples TRBV20-1 to TRBJ2-7, with D unclear. The CDR3 sequence is 11 residues long. The V gene lost 3 bases and the J gene lost 9 bases, with 12 bases spanning the gap. Germline V gene lookup returns CDR1 DFQATT and CDR2 SNEGSKA (reference sequence). The CDR3 loop is CSASWSQRQYV. The DNA for the CDR3 is TGCAGTGCTAGTTGGTCGCAGAGGCAGTACGTC.

The rearrangement uses TRBV9 and TRBJ2-1; 7 nucleotides match TRBD2. V shed 0 bases, J shed 4 bases, and the junction held 7 bases outside the gene matches. The length of the CDR3 is 16 residues. Germline CDR1 reads SGDLS; CDR2 reads YYNGEE. DNA of the CDR3: TGTGCCAGCAGCGTAGCGGTGGGAGGGTTATACAATGAGCAGTTCTTC. It encodes CASSVAVGGLYNEQFF.

This clone has a handful of counts. The genes are TRBV5-4 and TRBJ2-7; D is unresolved. Trimming removed 2 bases from V and 5 bases from J, with 11 bases in between. Germline V lookup: CDR1 SGHNT, CDR2 YYREEE (reference sequence). The CDR3 contains 13 residues. The CDR3 is CASSFWGGHEQYV. The CDR3 DNA reads TGTGCCAGCAGCTTCTGGGGTGGTCACGAGCAGTACGTC.

The chain uses TRBV29-1 and TRBJ1-2; 12 bases line up with TRBD1. Trimming at V came to 5 bases and at J to 7 bases, leaving 14 bases not matched to a gene. In germline, CDR1 is SQVTM, CDR2 ANQGSEA. The CDR3 runs 16 residues. In DNA form, the CDR3 reads TGCAGCGTTAAAGGACCGGGACAGGGGGCATCGGGTGGCTACACCTTC. Protein product: CSVKGPGQGASGGYTF.

This clone has more than one count but fewer than ten. The chain links TRBV7-9 to TRBJ2-3, with D perhaps matching TRBD2 (6 bases). The germline CDR1 and CDR2 sequences are SEHNR and FQNEAQ (reference sequence). The CDR3 runs 14 residues. The V gene lost 4 bases and the J gene lost 2 bases, with 10 bases spanning the gap. The CDR3 DNA sequence: TGTGCCAGCAGCTCAGGACTACCCACAGATACGCAGTATTTT. Its translation is CASSSGLPTDTQYF.

This clone was detected only a few times. The chain links TRBV7-2 to TRBJ1-6; the match to TRBD1 covers 11 bases. Germline V lookup: CDR1 SGHTA, CDR2 FQGNSA. The CDR3 is 18 amino acids. V lost 2 bases, J lost 6 bases, and 9 bases stayed unmatched. For the CDR3, the DNA is TGTGCCAGCAGCTTAACTTTTTTGGGGACAGGGGGTAATTCACCCCTCCACTTT. Translated: CASSLTFLGTGGNSPLHF.

The chain is built from TRBV5-1 and TRBJ2-6, with 8 bases that match TRBD1. This CDR3 spans 18 amino acids. V lost 4 bases to trimming and J lost 0 bases; unmatched junction nucleotides: 9. The germline CDR1 and CDR2 sequences are SGHRS and YFSETQ. CDR3 in amino acids: CASSKTGASSSGANVLTF. DNA for the CDR3: TGCGCCAGCAGCAAGACAGGGGCTTCCTCCTCTGGGGCCAACGTCCTGACTTTC.

Many counts were recorded for this clone. The rearrangement joins TRBV6-5 to TRBJ1-1; 11 bases match TRBD1. Unmatched junction bases numbered 4, after V lost 5 bases and J lost 2 bases. This CDR3 is 15 amino acids long. Germline-derived CDR1 and CDR2 are MNHEY and SVGAGI. DNA of the CDR3: TGTGCCAGCAGTACGGGACAGGGGGGAAACACTGAAGCTTTCTTT. Its translation: CASSTGQGGNTEAFF.

This clone was counted between two and nine times. The same CDR3 also results from other DNA sequences found in this sample. In DNA, the CDR3 is TGTGCCAGCAGGCCCACAACCGGGGAGCTGTTTTTT. Its protein is CASRPTTGELFF. The chain carries TRBV4-2 and TRBJ2-2; D remains ambiguous. Trimming stripped 6 bases from V and 5 bases from J, with 7 bases between. The CDR3 runs 12 residues. CDR1 and CDR2 from the germline V gene are LGHNA and YNFKEQ.

As for this clone: Possible read error: a much larger clone is one base away. The missing conserved phenylalanine or tryptophan at the end of this CDR3 makes a read error likely. The chain couples TRBV14 to TRBJ2-7; TRBD1 matches at 8 bases. CDR1 is SGHDN and CDR2 is FVKESK in the germline V gene. V shed 3 bases and J 7 bases; nucleotides not matched to a gene: 8. This CDR3 has 14 amino acids. For the CDR3, the DNA is TGTGCCAGCAGCCAGTCGACAGGGGTGACTGAGCAGTACCTC. Translated: CASSQSTGVTEQYL.

V is TRBV28 and J is TRBJ1-1; D is unclear. In germline, CDR1 is MDHEN, CDR2 SYDVKM. CDR3 length equals 15 residues. Between the trimmed V and J ends, which lost 6 bases and 3 bases, there was a span of 17 bases. The CDR3: CASRKIERYYTEAFF. CDR3 nucleotides: TGTGCCAGCAGGAAAATCGAACGGTATTACACTGAAGCTTTCTTT.

This clone was counted a few times. The chain joins TRBV11-3 to TRBJ2-1, with 10 positions matching TRBD2. CDR3 length equals 15 residues. V dropped 3 bases and J dropped 5; count of bases not matched to a gene: 4. CDR1 and CDR2 from the germline V gene are SGHNT and YENEEA. The CDR3 nucleotides read TGTGCCAGCAGCTTTAGCGGGGGGACAAACAATGAGCAGTTCTTC. Amino acids: CASSFSGGTNNEQFF.

V is TRBV9 and J is TRBJ2-1, with 10 bases lining up with TRBD2. Germline trimming cut 3 bases from V and 2 bases from J; bases unmatched to any gene: 8. The CDR3 is made up of 17 amino acids. The germline V gene has CDR1 SGDLS and CDR2 YYNGEE. CDR3 DNA: TGTGCCAGCAGCGGCGGTAGCGGGAGGTCGGCCTACAATGAGCAGTTCTTC. It translates to CASSGGSGRSAYNEQFF.

The J gene is TRBJ2-2, the V gene TRBV7-9, with D perhaps TRBD1 (6 bases). The CDR3 sequence is 15 residues long. CDR1 SEHNR and CDR2 FQNEAQ come from the germline V gene (reference sequence). V lost 6 bases, J lost 2 bases, and 13 bases lay in between. The CDR3 reads CASRTQGGNTGELFF. In nucleotides, the CDR3 is TGTGCCAGCAGAACCCAAGGGGGTAACACCGGGGAGCTGTTTTTT.

Only a few counts were recorded for this clone. CDR3 in DNA: TGTGCCAGCAGTTCCCGGGGGACTGAAGCTTTCTTT. This sequence encodes CASSSRGTEAFF. The chain recombines TRBV27 with TRBJ1-1; a possible D gene is TRBD1 (5 bases). Germline CDR1 and CDR2: MNHEY and SMNVEV (reference sequence). This CDR3 is built from 12 residues. Trimming took 4 bases from V and 5 from J, leaving 8 bases between them.

This chain uses TRBV5-1 with TRBJ1-1; 7 bases agree with TRBD1. CDR3 size: 14 residues. Trimming at V came to 2 bases and at J to 6 bases, leaving 7 bases not matched to a gene. From germline, CDR1 is SGHRS and CDR2 YFSETQ. The CDR3 bases are TGCGCCAGCAGCTTCACAGGGGTGCTCGCTGAAGCTTTCTTT. This codes for CASSFTGVLAEAFF.

This clone was observed a few times. The chain has TRBV5-1 and TRBJ1-1; TRBD1 agrees at 11 bases. Germline trimming cut 4 bases from V and 4 bases from J; bases unmatched to any gene: 6. CDR1 and CDR2 (germline): SGHRS, YFSETQ. CDR3 length equals 15 residues. CDR3 region: CASSVGTGGITEAFF. As DNA, the CDR3 is TGCGCCAGCAGCGTCGGGACAGGGGGTATCACTGAAGCTTTCTTT.

This clone was observed a few times. The chain is built from TRBV5-1 and TRBJ2-7; 14 nucleotides match TRBD2. There are 16 residues in the CDR3. V dropped 3 bases and J dropped 5; count of bases not matched to a gene: 7. Germline V gene lookup returns CDR1 SGHRS and CDR2 YFSETQ. The CDR3 region has the DNA TGCGCCAGCAGCTACGGGACTAGCGGGGGTTTAGACGAGCAGTACGTC. Protein: CASSYGTSGGLDEQYV.

This clone has ten or more counts. The chain combines TRBV19 with TRBJ2-6, with 7 bases identical to TRBD1. The CDR3 is 15 residues long. Germline V gene lookup returns CDR1 LNHDA and CDR2 SQIVND (reference sequence). V shed 5 bases and J 0 bases; nucleotides not matched to a gene: 1. CDR3 amino acids: CASSPGGSGANVLTF. The CDR3 DNA reads TGTGCCAGTAGTCCAGGGGGCTCTGGGGCCAACGTCCTGACTTTC.

DNA of the CDR3: TGTGCCAGCAGCCAATCGACCGACCTGAACACTGAAGCTTTCTTT. Translating it yields CASSQSTDLNTEAFF. The chain links TRBV11-1 to TRBJ1-1; no clear D. This CDR3 contains 15 residues. V lost 5 bases, J lost 0 bases, and 13 bases lay in between. Germline values: CDR1 SGHAT, CDR2 FQDESV (reference sequence).

This chain links TRBV11-2 with TRBJ2-1; 11 nucleotides line up with TRBD2. In germline, CDR1 is SGHAT, CDR2 FQNNGV. V shed 2 bases and J 9 bases; nucleotides not matched to a gene: 6. The CDR3 has 15 amino acids. This CDR3 reads CASSLLLAGEGEQFF. In nucleotides, the CDR3 is TGTGCCAGCAGCTTATTACTAGCGGGGGAGGGTGAGCAGTTCTTC.